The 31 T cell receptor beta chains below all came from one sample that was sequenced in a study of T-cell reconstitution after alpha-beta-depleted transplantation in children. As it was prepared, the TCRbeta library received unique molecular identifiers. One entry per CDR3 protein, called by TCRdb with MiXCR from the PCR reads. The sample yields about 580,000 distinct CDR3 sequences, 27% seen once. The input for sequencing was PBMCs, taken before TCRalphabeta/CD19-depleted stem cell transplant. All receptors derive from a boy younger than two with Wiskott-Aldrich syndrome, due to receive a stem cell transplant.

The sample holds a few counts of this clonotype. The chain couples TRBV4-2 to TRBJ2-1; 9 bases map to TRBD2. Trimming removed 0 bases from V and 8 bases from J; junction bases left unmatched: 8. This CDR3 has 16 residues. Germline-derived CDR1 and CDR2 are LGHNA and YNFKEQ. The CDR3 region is CASSQDPLAGVHEQFF. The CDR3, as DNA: TGTGCCAGCAGCCAAGATCCGTTAGCGGGAGTCCATGAGCAGTTCTTC.

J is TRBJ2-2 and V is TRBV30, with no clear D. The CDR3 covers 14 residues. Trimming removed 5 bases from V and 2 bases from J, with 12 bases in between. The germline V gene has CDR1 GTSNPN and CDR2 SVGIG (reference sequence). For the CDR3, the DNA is TGTGCCTGGTGCCCTGGATCAAACACCGGGGAGCTGTTTTTT. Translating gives CAWCPGSNTGELFF.

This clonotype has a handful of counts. The CDR3 sequence is CASSSRTGTGGTSNYGYTF. The CDR3 DNA is TGTGCCAGCAGCTCAAGAACCGGGACAGGGGGGACATCTAACTATGGCTACACCTTC. The V and J genes are TRBV11-2 and TRBJ1-2; 11 bases fit TRBD1. The CDR3 is 19 residues long. V shed 4 bases, J shed 0 bases, and the junction held 13 bases outside the gene matches. Germline V gene data show CDR1 as SGHAT and CDR2 as FQNNGV.

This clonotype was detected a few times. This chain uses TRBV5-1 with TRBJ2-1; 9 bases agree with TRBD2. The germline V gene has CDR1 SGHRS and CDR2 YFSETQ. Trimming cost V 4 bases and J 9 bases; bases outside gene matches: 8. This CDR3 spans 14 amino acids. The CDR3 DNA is TGCGCCAGCAGCCCCGGACTAGCGATCGTTGAGCAGTTCTTC. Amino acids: CASSPGLAIVEQFF.

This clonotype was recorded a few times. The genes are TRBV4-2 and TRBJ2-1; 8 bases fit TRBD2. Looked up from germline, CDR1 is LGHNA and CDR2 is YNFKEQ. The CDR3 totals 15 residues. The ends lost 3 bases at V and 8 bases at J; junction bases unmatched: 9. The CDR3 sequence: CASSHTSGSKDEQFF. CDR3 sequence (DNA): TGTGCCAGCAGCCACACCAGCGGGAGTAAGGATGAGCAGTTCTTC.

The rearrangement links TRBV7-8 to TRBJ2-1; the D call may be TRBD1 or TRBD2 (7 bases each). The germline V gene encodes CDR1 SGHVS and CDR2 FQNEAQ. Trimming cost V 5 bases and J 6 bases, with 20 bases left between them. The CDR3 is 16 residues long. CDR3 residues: CASSLKGGGGGNEQFF. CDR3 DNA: TGTGCCAGCAGCCTGAAGGGGGGAGGGGGCGGCAATGAGCAGTTCTTC.

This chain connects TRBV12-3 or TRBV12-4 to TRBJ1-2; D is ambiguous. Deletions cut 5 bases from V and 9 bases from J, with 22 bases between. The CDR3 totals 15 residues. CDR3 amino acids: CASSPTGRATRSYTF. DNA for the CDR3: TGTGCCAGCAGTCCAACCGGCAGAGCCACTAGGAGCTACACCTTC.

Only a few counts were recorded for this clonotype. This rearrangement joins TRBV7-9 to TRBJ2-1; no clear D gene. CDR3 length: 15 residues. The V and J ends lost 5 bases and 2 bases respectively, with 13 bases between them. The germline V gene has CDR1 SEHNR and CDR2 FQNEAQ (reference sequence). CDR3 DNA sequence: TGTGCCAGCAGCCCCATAGGCGCCCCCTACAATGAGCAGTTCTTC. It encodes CASSPIGAPYNEQFF. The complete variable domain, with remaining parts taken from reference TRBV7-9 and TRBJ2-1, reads DTGVSQNPRHKITKRGQNVTFRCDPISEHNRLYWYRQTLGQGPEFLTYFQNEAQLEKSRLLSDRFSAERPKGSFSTLEIQRTEQGDSAMYLCASSPIGAPYNEQFFGPGTRLTVL.

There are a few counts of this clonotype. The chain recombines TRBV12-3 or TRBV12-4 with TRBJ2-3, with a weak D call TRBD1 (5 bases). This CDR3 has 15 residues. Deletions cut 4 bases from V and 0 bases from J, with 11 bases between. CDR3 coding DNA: TGTGCCAGCAGTTCGCAGGGATTTAGCACAGATACGCAGTATTTT. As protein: CASSSQGFSTDTQYF.

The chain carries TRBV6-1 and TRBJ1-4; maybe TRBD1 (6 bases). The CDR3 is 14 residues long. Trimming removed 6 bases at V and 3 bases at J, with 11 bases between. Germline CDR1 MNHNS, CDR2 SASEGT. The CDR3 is CASRRDISNEKLFF. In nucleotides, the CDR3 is TGTGCCAGCAGGCGGGACATTTCTAATGAAAAACTGTTTTTT.

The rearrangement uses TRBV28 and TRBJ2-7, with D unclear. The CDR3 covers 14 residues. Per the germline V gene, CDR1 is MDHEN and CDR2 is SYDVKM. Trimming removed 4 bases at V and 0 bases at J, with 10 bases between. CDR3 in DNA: TGTGCCAGCAGTTCCTCTCCCAGCTCCTACGAGCAGTACTTC. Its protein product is CASSSSPSSYEQYF.

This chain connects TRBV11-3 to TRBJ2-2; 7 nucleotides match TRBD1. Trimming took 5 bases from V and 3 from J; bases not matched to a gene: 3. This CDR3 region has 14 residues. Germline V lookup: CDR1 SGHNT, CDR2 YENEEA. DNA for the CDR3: TGTGCCAGCAGCCCCCAGGGGGACACCGGGGAGCTGTTTTTT. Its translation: CASSPQGDTGELFF.

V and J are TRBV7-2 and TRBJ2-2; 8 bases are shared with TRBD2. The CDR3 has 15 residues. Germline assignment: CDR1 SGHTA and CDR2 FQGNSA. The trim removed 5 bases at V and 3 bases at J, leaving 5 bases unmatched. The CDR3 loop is CASSPRTSYTGELFF. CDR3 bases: TGTGCCAGCAGCCCAAGGACTAGCTACACCGGGGAGCTGTTTTTT.

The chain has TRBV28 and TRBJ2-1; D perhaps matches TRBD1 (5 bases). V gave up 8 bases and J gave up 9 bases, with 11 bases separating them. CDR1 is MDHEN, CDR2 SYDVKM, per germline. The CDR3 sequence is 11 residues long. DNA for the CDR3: TGTGCCAGCCGCCTGGGGCGTGAGCAGTTCTTC. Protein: CASRLGREQFF.

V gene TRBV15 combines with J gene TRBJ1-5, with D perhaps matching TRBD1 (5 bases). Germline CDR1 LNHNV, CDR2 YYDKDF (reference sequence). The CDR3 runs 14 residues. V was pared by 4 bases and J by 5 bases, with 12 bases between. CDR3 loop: CATSKRARDQPQHF. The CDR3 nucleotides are TGTGCCACCAGCAAAAGGGCCAGGGATCAGCCCCAGCATTTT.

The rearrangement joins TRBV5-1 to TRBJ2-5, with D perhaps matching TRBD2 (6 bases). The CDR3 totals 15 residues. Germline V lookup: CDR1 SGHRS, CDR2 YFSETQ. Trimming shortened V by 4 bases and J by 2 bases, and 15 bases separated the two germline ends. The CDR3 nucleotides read TGCGCCAGCAGCCGTGCTAGCGCACCACAAGAGACCCAGTACTTC. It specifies CASSRASAPQETQYF.

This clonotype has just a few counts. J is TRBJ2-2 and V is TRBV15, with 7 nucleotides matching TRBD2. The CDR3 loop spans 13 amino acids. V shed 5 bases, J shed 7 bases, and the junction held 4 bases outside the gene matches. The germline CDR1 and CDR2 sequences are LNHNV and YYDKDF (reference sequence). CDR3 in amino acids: CATSGWGGGELFF. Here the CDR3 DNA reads TGTGCCACCAGCGGCTGGGGGGGCGGGGAGCTGTTTTTT.

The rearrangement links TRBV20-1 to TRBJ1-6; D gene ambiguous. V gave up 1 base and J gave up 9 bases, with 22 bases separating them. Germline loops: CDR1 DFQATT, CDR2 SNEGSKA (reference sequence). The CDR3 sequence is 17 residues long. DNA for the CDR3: TGCAGTGCTAGAGTTCTTCGGCCAGCGGTTGAGCGTTCACCCCTCCACTTT. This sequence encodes CSARVLRPAVERSPLHF.

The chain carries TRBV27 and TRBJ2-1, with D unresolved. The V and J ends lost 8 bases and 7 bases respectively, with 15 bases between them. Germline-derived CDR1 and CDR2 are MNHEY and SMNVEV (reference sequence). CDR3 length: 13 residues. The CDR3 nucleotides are TGTGCCAGCCGACCGATGCCTAATAATGAGCAGTTCTTC. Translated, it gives CASRPMPNNEQFF.

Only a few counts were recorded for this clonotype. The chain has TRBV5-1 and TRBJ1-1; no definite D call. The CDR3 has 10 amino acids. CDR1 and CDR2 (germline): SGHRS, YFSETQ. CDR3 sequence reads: CANPSAEAFF. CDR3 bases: TGCGCGAACCCCAGCGCTGAAGCTTTCTTT.

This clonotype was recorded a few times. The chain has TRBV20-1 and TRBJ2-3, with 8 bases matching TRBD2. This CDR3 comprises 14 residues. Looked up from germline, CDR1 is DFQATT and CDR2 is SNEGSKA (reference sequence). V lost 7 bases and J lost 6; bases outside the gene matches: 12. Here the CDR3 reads CSVGWGTRADTQYF. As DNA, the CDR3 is TGCAGTGTCGGGTGGGGGACTAGGGCTGATACGCAGTATTTT.

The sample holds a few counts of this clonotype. CDR3: CASSLAPGFGGANVLTF. The CDR3 nucleotides read TGTGCCAGCAGCTTAGCGCCGGGATTCGGAGGGGCCAACGTCCTGACTTTC. J is TRBJ2-6 and V is TRBV7-9; a possible D gene is TRBD2 (5 bases). This CDR3 is built from 17 residues. The V end was cut by 0 bases, the J end by 4 bases, with 13 bases between. From germline, CDR1 is SEHNR and CDR2 FQNEAQ (reference sequence).

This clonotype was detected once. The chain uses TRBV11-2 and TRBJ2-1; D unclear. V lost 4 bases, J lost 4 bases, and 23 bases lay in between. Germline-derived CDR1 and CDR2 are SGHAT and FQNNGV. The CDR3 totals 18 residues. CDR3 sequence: CASSSHLRILRPYNEQFF. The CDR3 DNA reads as TGTGCCAGCAGCTCCCATCTCCGAATACTGCGACCGTACAATGAGCAGTTCTTC.

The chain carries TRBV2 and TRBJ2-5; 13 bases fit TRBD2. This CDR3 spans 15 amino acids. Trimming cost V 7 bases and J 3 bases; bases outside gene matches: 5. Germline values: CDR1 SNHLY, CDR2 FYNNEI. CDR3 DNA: TGTGCCAGCACGAGAGGGACTAGCGGGGAAGAGACCCAGTACTTC. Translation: CASTRGTSGEETQYF.

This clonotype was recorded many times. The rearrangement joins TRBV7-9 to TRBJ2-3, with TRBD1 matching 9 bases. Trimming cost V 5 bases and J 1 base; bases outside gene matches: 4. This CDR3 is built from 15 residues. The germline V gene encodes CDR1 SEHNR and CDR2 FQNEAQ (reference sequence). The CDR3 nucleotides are TGTGCCAGCAGCACCCGGGACAGGGGCACAGATACGCAGTATTTT. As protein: CASSTRDRGTDTQYF.

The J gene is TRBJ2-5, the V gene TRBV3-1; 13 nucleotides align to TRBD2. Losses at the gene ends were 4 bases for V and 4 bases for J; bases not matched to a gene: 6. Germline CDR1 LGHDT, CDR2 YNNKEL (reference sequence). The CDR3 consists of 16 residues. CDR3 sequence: CASSRRTSGRAETQYF. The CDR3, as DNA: TGTGCCAGCAGCCGCAGGACTAGCGGGAGAGCAGAGACCCAGTACTTC.

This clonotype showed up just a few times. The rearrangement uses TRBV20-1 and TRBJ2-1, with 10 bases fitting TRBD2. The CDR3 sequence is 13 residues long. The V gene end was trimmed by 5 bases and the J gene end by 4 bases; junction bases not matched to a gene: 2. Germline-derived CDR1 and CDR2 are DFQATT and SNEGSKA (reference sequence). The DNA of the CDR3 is TGCAGTGCTCTAGCGGGGGTGTACAATGAGCAGTTCTTC. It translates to CSALAGVYNEQFF.

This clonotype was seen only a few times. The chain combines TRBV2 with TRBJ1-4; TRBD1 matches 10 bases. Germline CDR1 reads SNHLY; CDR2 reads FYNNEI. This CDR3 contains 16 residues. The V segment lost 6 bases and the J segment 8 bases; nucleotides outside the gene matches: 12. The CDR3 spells CASRLGIGTGVEKLFF. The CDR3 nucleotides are TGTGCCAGCAGACTAGGAATCGGGACAGGGGTAGAAAAACTGTTTTTT. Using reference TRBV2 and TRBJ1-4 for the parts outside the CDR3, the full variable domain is EPEVTQTPSHQVTQMGQEVILRCVPISNHLYFYWYRQILGQKVEFLVSFYNNEISEKSEIFDDQFSVERPDGSNFTLKIRSTKLEDSAMYFCASRLGIGTGVEKLFFGSGTQLSVL.

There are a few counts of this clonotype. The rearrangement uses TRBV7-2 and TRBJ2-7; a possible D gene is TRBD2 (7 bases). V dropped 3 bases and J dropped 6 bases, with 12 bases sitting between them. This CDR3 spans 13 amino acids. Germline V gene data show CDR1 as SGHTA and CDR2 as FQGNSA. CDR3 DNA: TGTGCCAGCAGCTTCGGGGGGCGGATCGAGCAGTACTTC. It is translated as CASSFGGRIEQYF.

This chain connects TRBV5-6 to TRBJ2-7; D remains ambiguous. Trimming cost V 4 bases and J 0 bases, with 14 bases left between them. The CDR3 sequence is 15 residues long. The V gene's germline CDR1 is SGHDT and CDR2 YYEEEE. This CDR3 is CASSMLGTSSYEQYF. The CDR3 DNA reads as TGTGCCAGCAGCATGTTGGGCACGAGCTCCTACGAGCAGTACTTC.

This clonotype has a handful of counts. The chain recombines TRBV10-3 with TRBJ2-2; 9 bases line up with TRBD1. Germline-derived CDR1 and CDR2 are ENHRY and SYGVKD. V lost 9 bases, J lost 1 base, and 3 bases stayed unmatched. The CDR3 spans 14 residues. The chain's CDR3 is CAIAGQGNTGELFF. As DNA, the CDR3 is TGTGCCATAGCGGGACAGGGGAACACCGGGGAGCTGTTTTTT.